This TCR beta chain was documented in a study of T-cell reconstitution after alpha-beta-depleted transplantation in children. The CDR3 totals 13 residues. Losses at the gene ends were 7 bases for V and 1 base for J; bases not matched to a gene: 1. Germline V gene sequence: CDR1 SGHNT, CDR2 YYREEE (reference sequence). For TCRbeta, the library was prepared with unique molecular identifiers. TCRdb fed the PCR reads into MiXCR, producing one record per CDR3 protein. The sample yields a few hundred thousand distinct CDR3 sequences, about an eighth seen once. The TCR originated in a human donor who donated a stem cell graft to a child with Fanconi anemia. Sequences were derived from PBMCs, sampled from the stem cell graft. J is TRBJ2-5 and V is TRBV5-4, with 10 positions matching TRBD1. The CDR3 loop reads CASGTGVQETQYF. CDR3 in DNA: TGTGCCAGCGGGACAGGGGTCCAAGAGACCCAGTACTTC.